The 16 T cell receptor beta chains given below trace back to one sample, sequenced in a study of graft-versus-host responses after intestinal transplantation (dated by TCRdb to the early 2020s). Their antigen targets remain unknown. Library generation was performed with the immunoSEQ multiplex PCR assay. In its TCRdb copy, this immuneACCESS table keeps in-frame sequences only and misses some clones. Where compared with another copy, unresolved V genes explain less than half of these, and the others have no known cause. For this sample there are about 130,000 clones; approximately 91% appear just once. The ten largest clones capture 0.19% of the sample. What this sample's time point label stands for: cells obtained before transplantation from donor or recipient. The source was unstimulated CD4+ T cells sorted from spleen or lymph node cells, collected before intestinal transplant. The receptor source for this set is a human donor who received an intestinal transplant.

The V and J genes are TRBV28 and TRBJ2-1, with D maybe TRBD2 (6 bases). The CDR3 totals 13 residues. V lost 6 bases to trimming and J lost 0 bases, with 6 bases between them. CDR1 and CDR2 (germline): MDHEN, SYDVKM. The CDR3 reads CASRDYSYNEQFF. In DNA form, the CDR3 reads TGTGCCAGCAGGGACTACTCCTACAATGAGCAGTTCTTC.

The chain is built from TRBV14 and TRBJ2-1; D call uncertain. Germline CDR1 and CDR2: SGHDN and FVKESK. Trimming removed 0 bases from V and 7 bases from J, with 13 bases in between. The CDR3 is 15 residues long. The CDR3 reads CASSQDLSSRNEQFF. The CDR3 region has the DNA TGTGCCAGCAGCCAAGATCTTAGTAGTCGTAATGAGCAGTTCTTC. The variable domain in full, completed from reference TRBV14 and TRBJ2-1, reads EAGVTQFPSHSVIEKGQTVTLRCDPISGHDNLYWYRRVMGKEIKFLLHFVKESKQDESGMPNNRFLAERTGGTYSTLKVQPAELEDSGVYFCASSQDLSSRNEQFFGPGTRLTVL.

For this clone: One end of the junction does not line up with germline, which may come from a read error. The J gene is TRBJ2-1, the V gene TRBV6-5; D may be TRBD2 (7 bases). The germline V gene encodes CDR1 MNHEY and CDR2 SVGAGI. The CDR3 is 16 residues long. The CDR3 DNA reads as TGTGCCAGCACTTACGTAGGGGGAGGGCCGAACAATGAGCAGTTCTTC. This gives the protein CASTYVGGGPNNEQFF.

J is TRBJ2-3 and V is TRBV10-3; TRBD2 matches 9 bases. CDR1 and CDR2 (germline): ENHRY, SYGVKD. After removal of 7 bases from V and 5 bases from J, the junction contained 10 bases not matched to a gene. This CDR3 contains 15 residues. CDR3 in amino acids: CAITPGLADRDTQYF. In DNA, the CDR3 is TGTGCCATCACCCCGGGACTAGCAGACAGAGATACGCAGTATTTT.

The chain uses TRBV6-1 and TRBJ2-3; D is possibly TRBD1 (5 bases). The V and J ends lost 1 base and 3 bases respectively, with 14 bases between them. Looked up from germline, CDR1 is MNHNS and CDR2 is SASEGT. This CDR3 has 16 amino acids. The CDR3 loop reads CASSEGPGHVTDTQYF. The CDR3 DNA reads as TGTGCCAGCAGTGAAGGTCCAGGGCATGTGACAGATACGCAGTATTTT.

CDR3: CASSSGQTYTDTQYF. The CDR3 DNA follows: TGTGCCAGCAGCTCCGGACAGACGTACACAGATACGCAGTATTTT. This chain joins TRBV5-6 and TRBJ2-3, with a possible D match to TRBD1 (6 bases). The CDR3 sequence is 15 residues long. Trimming cost V 3 bases and J 2 bases, with 13 bases left between them. Per germline, CDR1 SGHDT and CDR2 YYEEEE. Using reference TRBV5-6 and TRBJ2-3 for the parts outside the CDR3, the full variable domain is DAGVTQSPTHLIKTRGQQVTLRCSPKSGHDTVSWYQQALGQGPQFIFQYYEEEERQRGNFPDRFSGHQFPNYSSELNVNALLLGDSALYLCASSSGQTYTDTQYFGPGTRLTVL.

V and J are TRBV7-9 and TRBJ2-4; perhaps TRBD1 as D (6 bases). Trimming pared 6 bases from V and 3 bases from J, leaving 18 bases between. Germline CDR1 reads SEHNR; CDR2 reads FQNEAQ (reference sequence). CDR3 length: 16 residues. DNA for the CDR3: TGTGCCAGCAGTTCTAACAGGGTCTTAGGCAAAAACATTCAGTACTTC. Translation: CASSSNRVLGKNIQYF. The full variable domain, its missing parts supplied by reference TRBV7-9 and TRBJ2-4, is DTGVSQNPRHKITKRGQNVTFRCDPISEHNRLYWYRQTLGQGPEFLTYFQNEAQLEKSRLLSDRFSAERPKGSFSTLEIQRTEQGDSAMYLCASSSNRVLGKNIQYFGAGTRLSVL.

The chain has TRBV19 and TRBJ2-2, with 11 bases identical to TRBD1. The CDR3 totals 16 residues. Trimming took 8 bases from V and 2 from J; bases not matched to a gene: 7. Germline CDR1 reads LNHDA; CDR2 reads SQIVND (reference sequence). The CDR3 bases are TGTGCCAGTGTAGAGAGGACAGGGGGCAACACCGGGGAGCTGTTTTTT. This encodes CASVERTGGNTGELFF.

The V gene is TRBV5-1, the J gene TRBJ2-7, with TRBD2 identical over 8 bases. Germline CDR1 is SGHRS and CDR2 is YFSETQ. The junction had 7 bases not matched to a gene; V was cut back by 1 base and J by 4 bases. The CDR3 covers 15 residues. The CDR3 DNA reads TGCGCCAGCAGCTTGAGTCCGGCGGGAGGATACGAGCAGTACTTC. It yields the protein CASSLSPAGGYEQYF.

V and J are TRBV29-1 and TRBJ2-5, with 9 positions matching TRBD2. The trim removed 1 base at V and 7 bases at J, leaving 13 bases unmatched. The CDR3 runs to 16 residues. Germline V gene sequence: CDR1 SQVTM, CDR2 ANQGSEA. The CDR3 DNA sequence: TGCAGCGTTGAAGGGGTTAGCGGGAGTAGTGGATCGACCCAGTACTTC. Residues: CSVEGVSGSSGSTQYF.

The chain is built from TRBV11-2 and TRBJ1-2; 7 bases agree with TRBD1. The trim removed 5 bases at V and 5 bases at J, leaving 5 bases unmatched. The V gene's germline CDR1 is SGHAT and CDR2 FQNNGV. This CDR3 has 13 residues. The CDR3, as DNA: TGTGCCAGCAGCGGGACAGAGCCTTATGGCTACACCTTC. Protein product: CASSGTEPYGYTF.

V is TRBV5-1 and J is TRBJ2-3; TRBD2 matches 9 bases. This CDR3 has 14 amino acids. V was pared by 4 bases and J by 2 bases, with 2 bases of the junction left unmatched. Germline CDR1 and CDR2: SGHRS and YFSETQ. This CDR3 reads CASSPGLATDTQYF. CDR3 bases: TGCGCCAGCAGCCCGGGACTAGCCACAGATACGCAGTATTTT.

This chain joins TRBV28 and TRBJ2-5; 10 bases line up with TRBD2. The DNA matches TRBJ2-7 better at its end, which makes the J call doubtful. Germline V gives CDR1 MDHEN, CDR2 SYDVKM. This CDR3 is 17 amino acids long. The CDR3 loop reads CASSLSLAGVRPYEQYF. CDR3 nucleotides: TGTGCCAGCAGTTTAAGCCTAGCGGGAGTGCGACCCTACGAGCAGTACTTC.

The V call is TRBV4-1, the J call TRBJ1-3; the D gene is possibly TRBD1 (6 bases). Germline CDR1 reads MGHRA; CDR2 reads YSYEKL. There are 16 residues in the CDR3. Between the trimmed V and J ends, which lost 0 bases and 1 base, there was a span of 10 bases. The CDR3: CASSQERGASGNTIYF. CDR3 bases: TGCGCCAGCAGCCAAGAACGGGGGGCATCTGGAAACACCATATATTTT.

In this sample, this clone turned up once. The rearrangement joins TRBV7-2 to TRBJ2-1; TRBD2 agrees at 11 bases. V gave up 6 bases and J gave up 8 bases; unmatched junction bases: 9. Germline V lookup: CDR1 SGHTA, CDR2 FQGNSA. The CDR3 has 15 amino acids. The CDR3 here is CASSAIAGGYDEQFF. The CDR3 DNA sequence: TGTGCCAGCAGTGCAATAGCGGGAGGGTACGATGAGCAGTTCTTC.

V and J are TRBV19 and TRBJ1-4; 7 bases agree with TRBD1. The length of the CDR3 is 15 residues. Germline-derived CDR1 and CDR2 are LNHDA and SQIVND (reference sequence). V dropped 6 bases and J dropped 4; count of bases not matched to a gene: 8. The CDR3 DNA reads TGTGCCAGTAGACAGACAGGGCTCAATAATGAAAAACTGTTTTTT. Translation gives CASRQTGLNNEKLFF.